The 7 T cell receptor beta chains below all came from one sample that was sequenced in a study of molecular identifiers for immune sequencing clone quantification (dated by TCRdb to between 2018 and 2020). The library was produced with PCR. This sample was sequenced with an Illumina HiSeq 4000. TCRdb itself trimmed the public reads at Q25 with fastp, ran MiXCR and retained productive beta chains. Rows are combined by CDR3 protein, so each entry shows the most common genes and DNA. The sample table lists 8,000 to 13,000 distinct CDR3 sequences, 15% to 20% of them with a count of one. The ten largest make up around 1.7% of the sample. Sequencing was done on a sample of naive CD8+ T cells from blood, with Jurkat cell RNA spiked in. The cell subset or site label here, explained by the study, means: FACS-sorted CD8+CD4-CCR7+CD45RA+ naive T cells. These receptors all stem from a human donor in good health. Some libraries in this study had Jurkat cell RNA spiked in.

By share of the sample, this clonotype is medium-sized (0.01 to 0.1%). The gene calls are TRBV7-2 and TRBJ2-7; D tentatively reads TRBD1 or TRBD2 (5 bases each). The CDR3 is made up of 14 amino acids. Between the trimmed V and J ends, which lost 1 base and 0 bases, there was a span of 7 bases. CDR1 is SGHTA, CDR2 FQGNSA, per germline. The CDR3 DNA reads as TGTGCCAGCAGCTTAGGAGGGGTCTCCTACGAGCAGTACTTC. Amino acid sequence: CASSLGGVSYEQYF.

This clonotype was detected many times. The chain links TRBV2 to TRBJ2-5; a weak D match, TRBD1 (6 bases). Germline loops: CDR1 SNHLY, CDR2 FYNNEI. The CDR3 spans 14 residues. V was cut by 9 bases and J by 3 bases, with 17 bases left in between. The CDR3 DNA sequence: TGTGCCAGGACTACAGGGATCGCGGAAGAGACCCAGTACTTC. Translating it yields CARTTGIAEETQYF.

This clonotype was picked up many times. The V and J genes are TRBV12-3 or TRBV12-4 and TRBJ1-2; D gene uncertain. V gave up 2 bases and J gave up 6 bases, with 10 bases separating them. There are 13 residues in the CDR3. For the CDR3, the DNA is TGTGCCAGCAGTTTATCGGTGGTGGATGGCTACACCTTC. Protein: CASSLSVVDGYTF.

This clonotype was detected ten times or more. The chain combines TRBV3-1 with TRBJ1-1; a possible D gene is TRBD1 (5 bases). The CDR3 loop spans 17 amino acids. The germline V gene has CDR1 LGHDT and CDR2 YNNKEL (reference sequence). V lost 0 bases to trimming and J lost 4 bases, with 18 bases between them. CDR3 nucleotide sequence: TGTGCCAGCAGCCAAGAGGCCGGAGCAGGGTTGGGCACTGAAGCTTTCTTT. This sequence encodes CASSQEAGAGLGTEAFF.

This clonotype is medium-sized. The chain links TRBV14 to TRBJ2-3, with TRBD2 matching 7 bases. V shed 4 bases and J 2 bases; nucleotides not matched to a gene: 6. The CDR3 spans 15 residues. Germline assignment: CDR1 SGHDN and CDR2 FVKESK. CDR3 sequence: CASSPELATTDTQYF. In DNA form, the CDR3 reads TGTGCCAGCAGCCCAGAACTAGCGACCACAGATACGCAGTATTTT.

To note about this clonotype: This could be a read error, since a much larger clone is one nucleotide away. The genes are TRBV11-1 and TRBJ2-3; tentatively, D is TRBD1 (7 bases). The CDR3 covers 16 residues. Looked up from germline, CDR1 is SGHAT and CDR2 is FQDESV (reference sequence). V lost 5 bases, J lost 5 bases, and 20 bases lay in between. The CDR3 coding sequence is TGTGCCAGCAGCGCCCTGGGGACCAGGGGGGTAGATACGCAGTATTTT. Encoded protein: CASSALGTRGVDTQYF.

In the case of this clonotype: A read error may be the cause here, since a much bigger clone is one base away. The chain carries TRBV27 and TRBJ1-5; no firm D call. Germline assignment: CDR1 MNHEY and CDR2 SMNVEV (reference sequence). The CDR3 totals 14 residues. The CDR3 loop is CAGSLKVSNQPQHF. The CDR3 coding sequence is TGTGCCGGCAGTTTAAAGGTTAGCAATCAGCCCCAGCATTTT.